These 9 T cell receptor beta chains came from one sample sequenced in a study of cytomegalovirus exposure and HLA in healthy donors. PCR used 60 Vbeta primers and 13 Jbeta primers. Here immunoSEQ multiplex PCR was the method, and the copy in TCRdb shows in-frame clones only, minus some. The sample holds 75,000 to 95,000 clones, roughly 78% seen once. Sequencing was performed on PBMCs. Receptors originate from a male donor in good health and CMV-seropositive.

CDR3: CASSFITDTQYF. The CDR3 DNA sequence: TGTGCCAGCAGTTTTATTACAGATACGCAGTATTTT. This chain connects TRBV7-9 to TRBJ2-3; D remains ambiguous. The CDR3 is made up of 12 amino acids. CDR1 and CDR2 (germline): SEHNR, FQNEAQ (reference sequence). V gave up 6 bases and J gave up 3 bases, with 7 bases separating them.

The chain uses TRBV7-2 and TRBJ2-3; a possible D gene is TRBD2 (7 bases). The CDR3 is 15 amino acids. V lost 5 bases and J 4 bases, leaving 16 bases between the germline ends. Looked up from germline, CDR1 is SGHTA and CDR2 is FQGNSA. CDR3 loop: CASSPPGGGPDTQYF. Here the CDR3 DNA reads TGTGCCAGCAGCCCCCCGGGGGGCGGCCCAGATACGCAGTATTTT.

The chain carries TRBV5-1 and TRBJ2-7; TRBD2 might be the D (6 bases). Germline-derived CDR1 and CDR2 are SGHRS and YFSETQ. This CDR3 region has 15 residues. The V end was cut by 3 bases, the J end by 3 bases, with 16 bases between. The CDR3 nucleotides are TGCGCCAGCAGCTACGGGACTCAGTGGGGCTACGAGCAGTACTTC. Protein product: CASSYGTQWGYEQYF.

J is TRBJ1-3 and V is TRBV28; TRBD1 agrees at 7 bases. CDR3 length equals 14 residues. Germline trimming cut 6 bases from V and 5 bases from J; bases unmatched to any gene: 7. Germline CDR1 MDHEN, CDR2 SYDVKM. In DNA, the CDR3 is TGTGCCAGCAGGCCAAGGGACAGCAGAAACACCATATATTTT. Protein sequence: CASRPRDSRNTIYF.

The CDR3 bases are TGTGCCAGCAGCCAAAACTTTCTCTCTGGAAACACCATATATTTT. Its protein is CASSQNFLSGNTIYF. This sequence joins TRBV14 and TRBJ1-3; D is undetermined. Trimming removed 2 bases from V and 0 bases from J, with 8 bases in between. CDR1 is SGHDN, CDR2 FVKESK, per germline. This CDR3 is 15 amino acids long. The entire variable domain, with the rest obtained from reference TRBV14 and TRBJ1-3, is as follows: EAGVTQFPSHSVIEKGQTVTLRCDPISGHDNLYWYRRVMGKEIKFLLHFVKESKQDESGMPNNRFLAERTGGTYSTLKVQPAELEDSGVYFCASSQNFLSGNTIYFGEGSWLTVV.

The rearrangement links TRBV28 to TRBJ2-7, with 8 bases identical to TRBD1. This CDR3 has 14 amino acids. The trim removed 8 bases at V and 1 base at J, leaving 7 bases unmatched. Germline-derived CDR1 and CDR2 are MDHEN and SYDVKM. CDR3 in DNA: TGTGCCAGCCTGGGGCAGGGGGCTTCCTACGAGCAGTACTTC. Its translation: CASLGQGASYEQYF.

This clone was counted a single time. This chain joins TRBV2 and TRBJ2-2; maybe TRBD1 (6 bases). The CDR3 has 16 amino acids. With 4 bases removed from V and 4 bases from J, the gap between germline ends came to 16 bases. From germline, CDR1 is SNHLY and CDR2 FYNNEI. The CDR3 DNA sequence: TGTGCCAGCAGTGGAGCGGCAGGGGTGTTCACCGGGGAGCTGTTTTTT. It encodes CASSGAAGVFTGELFF.

The chain carries TRBV5-5 and TRBJ2-5; D is unresolved. Germline V CDR1 and CDR2: SGHKS, YYEKEE (reference sequence). The CDR3 spans 13 residues. V lost 3 bases, J lost 1 base, and 7 bases lay in between. For the CDR3, the DNA is TGTGCCAGCAGCTCGGGTCCCCAAGAGACCCAGTACTTC. Its translation is CASSSGPQETQYF.

The J gene is TRBJ2-3, the V gene TRBV15; D might be TRBD2 (6 bases). Trimming removed 5 bases from V and 6 bases from J, with 15 bases in between. The length of the CDR3 is 14 residues. Germline-derived CDR1 and CDR2 are LNHNV and YYDKDF (reference sequence). CDR3: CATSGGLSGDTQYF. The CDR3 bases are TGTGCCACCAGCGGGGGACTTTCGGGGGATACGCAGTATTTT.